Below, 25 T cell receptor beta chains from the same sample are listed, as sequenced in a study of shared clonotypes between healthy human individuals. Clones were read by immunoSEQ multiplex PCR, and TCRdb kept only the in-frame ones, dropping some. The top ten hold approximately 0.4% of the sample, which has about 2.5 million clones, under 95% seen once. Sample: naive CD4+ T cells from PBMCs. Subset described: CD45RA+ positively selected. Source of these receptors: a man aged 18 to 29 in good health. Some clones in this sample may be carry-over from other donors' samples.

The CDR3 region has the DNA TGTGCCAGCAGCCGCGGCGCTAGCGGCTACAATGAGCAGTTCTTC. Its protein product is CASSRGASGYNEQFF. The chain employs TRBV7-9 and TRBJ2-1, with 7 bases aligning to TRBD2. Germline V gene lookup returns CDR1 SEHNR and CDR2 FQNEAQ (reference sequence). The CDR3 extends over 15 amino acids. The J segment lost 3 bases and the V segment lost 5 bases, leaving 7 bases of the junction unmatched.

The rearrangement uses TRBV6-1 and TRBJ2-7, with a possible D match to TRBD1 (5 bases). The V end was cut by 4 bases, the J end by 0 bases, with 16 bases between. The germline V gene has CDR1 MNHNS and CDR2 SASEGT. This CDR3 spans 16 amino acids. The CDR3 spells CASSGIHRTASYEQYF. CDR3 in DNA: TGTGCCAGCAGTGGAATACACAGGACGGCCTCCTACGAGCAGTACTTC.

This chain joins TRBV28 and TRBJ2-1, with 12 bases identical to TRBD1. The CDR3 covers 14 residues. V lost 6 bases to trimming and J lost 15 bases; unmatched junction nucleotides: 12. The germline CDR1 and CDR2 sequences are MDHEN and SYDVKM. The CDR3 DNA reads TGTGCCAGCAGGTCAGGGGGACAGGGGGCGCGGATGTTCTTC. Its protein is CASRSGGQGARMFF.

V gene TRBV11-2 combines with J gene TRBJ1-1, with D maybe TRBD1 (5 bases). The germline V gene encodes CDR1 SGHAT and CDR2 FQNNGV. This CDR3 region has 13 residues. Trimming pared 1 base from V and 6 bases from J, leaving 9 bases between. CDR3 sequence: CASSLAGTAEAFF. The CDR3 region has the DNA TGTGCCAGCAGCTTAGCAGGGACCGCTGAAGCTTTCTTT.

Comments on this clone: In the same sample, other DNA sequences code for this CDR3. This chain joins TRBV5-1 and TRBJ2-5; 10 nucleotides line up with TRBD1. The CDR3 consists of 15 residues. The V gene's germline CDR1 is SGHRS and CDR2 YFSETQ. V trimming: 4 bases; J trimming: 1 base; junction bases outside the gene matches: 4. The CDR3 nucleotides are TGCGCCAGCAGCACAGGACAGGGGGGCCAAGAGACCCAGTACTTC. Translated: CASSTGQGGQETQYF.

The chain combines TRBV19 with TRBJ2-5, with 9 bases that match TRBD2. Germline values: CDR1 LNHDA, CDR2 SQIVND (reference sequence). This CDR3 is built from 14 residues. The V segment lost 6 bases and the J segment 2 bases; nucleotides outside the gene matches: 4. CDR3 nucleotide sequence: TGTGCCAGTAGCAGACTAGCGGATCAAGAGACCCAGTACTTC. It encodes CASSRLADQETQYF.

J is TRBJ2-7 and V is TRBV25-1; 8 bases are shared with TRBD1. J was trimmed by 4 bases and V by 2 bases; bases with no gene match: 7. Germline V gene sequence: CDR1 MGHDK, CDR2 SYGVNS. CDR3 length: 15 amino acids. The CDR3 protein is CASSEGQGKGYEQYF. The CDR3 bases are TGTGCCAGCAGTGAAGGACAGGGAAAAGGATACGAGCAGTACTTC.

This clone was counted a single time. The genes are TRBV19 and TRBJ2-5; D perhaps matches TRBD2 (7 bases). Germline CDR1 is LNHDA and CDR2 is SQIVND (reference sequence). Trimming took 5 bases from V and 5 from J, leaving 12 bases between them. The CDR3 extends over 13 amino acids. CDR3 sequence: CASSAGAEETQYF. Here the CDR3 DNA reads TGTGCCAGTAGTGCGGGGGCTGAGGAGACCCAGTACTTC.

The V call is TRBV7-9, the J call TRBJ1-5; D is uncertain. Between the trimmed V and J ends, which lost 1 base and 4 bases, there was a span of 8 bases. Germline assignment: CDR1 SEHNR and CDR2 FQNEAQ (reference sequence). CDR3 size: 14 residues. DNA for the CDR3: TGTGCCAGCAGCTTAGTCGGGGAAAATCAGCCCCAGCATTTT. Translation gives CASSLVGENQPQHF.

This sequence joins TRBV18 and TRBJ2-7; 7 bases match TRBD1. Trimming took 5 bases from V and 2 from J; bases not matched to a gene: 6. Germline-derived CDR1 and CDR2 are KGHSH and LQKENI. CDR3 length: 14 amino acids. CDR3 amino acids: CASSKSGTAYEQYF. CDR3 nucleotide sequence: TGTGCCAGCTCAAAATCCGGGACAGCCTACGAGCAGTACTTC.

The table lists this clone with a few counts. V and J are TRBV9 and TRBJ1-1, with D maybe TRBD1 (5 bases). V was clipped by 3 bases and J by 0 bases, with 12 bases between them. Germline V CDR1 and CDR2: SGDLS, YYNGEE. The CDR3 has 15 amino acids. The chain's CDR3 is CASSAEGRMNTEAFF. The DNA for the CDR3 is TGTGCCAGCAGCGCCGAGGGACGGATGAACACTGAAGCTTTCTTT.

As DNA, the CDR3 is TGTGCCAGTTCTACCCGGACGTACTCTGGAAACACCATATATTTT. Amino acid sequence: CASSTRTYSGNTIYF. The V call is TRBV28, the J call TRBJ1-3, with D hard to call. The CDR3 sequence is 15 residues long. V was trimmed by 9 bases and J by 0 bases, leaving 15 bases between them. Per the germline V gene, CDR1 is MDHEN and CDR2 is SYDVKM.

CDR3 DNA: TGTGCCGTCGGGATTTCTGGGGCCAACGTCCTGACTTTC. Translation gives CAVGISGANVLTF. V is TRBV10-3 and J is TRBJ2-6; TRBD2 is a possible D gene (5 bases). V was clipped by 11 bases and J by 1 base, with 9 bases between them. Germline values: CDR1 ENHRY, CDR2 SYGVKD. This CDR3 region has 13 residues.

This clone was seen just once. V usage is TRBV27 and J usage is TRBJ1-4, with 11 bases lining up with TRBD1. V was clipped by 4 bases and J by 8 bases; unmatched bases: 3. CDR1 and CDR2 (germline): MNHEY, SMNVEV (reference sequence). The CDR3 runs to 14 residues. The CDR3 DNA reads as TGTGCCAGCAGTTCCGGACAGGGGGCCGAAAAACTGTTTTTT. Protein: CASSSGQGAEKLFF.

The chain links TRBV28 to TRBJ2-7, with D perhaps TRBD1 or TRBD2 (6 bases each). Trimming cost V 3 bases and J 5 bases, with 20 bases left between them. The CDR3 spans 16 residues. CDR1 is MDHEN, CDR2 SYDVKM, per germline. The CDR3 reads CASSFRRLGGMNEQYF. CDR3 sequence (DNA): TGTGCCAGCAGTTTCCGCCGATTGGGGGGCATGAACGAGCAGTACTTC.

The V and J genes are TRBV9 and TRBJ1-3, with 10 positions matching TRBD1. This CDR3 comprises 17 residues. Germline V CDR1 and CDR2: SGDLS, YYNGEE. With 2 bases clipped from V and 1 base from J, the junction kept 6 bases outside the gene matches. CDR3 DNA: TGTGCCAGCAGCGTTTTACCGGGACAGGGGTCTGGAAACACCATATATTTT. Protein: CASSVLPGQGSGNTIYF.

The CDR3 here is CASSLAGTGAAYEQYF. The CDR3, as DNA: TGCGCCAGCAGCTTGGCGGGGACAGGTGCCGCCTACGAGCAGTACTTC. V gene TRBV5-1 combines with J gene TRBJ2-7; 8 bases are a match to TRBD1. The CDR3 spans 16 residues. Trimming at V came to 0 bases and at J to 2 bases, leaving 7 bases not matched to a gene. Germline V lookup: CDR1 SGHRS, CDR2 YFSETQ.

Worth noting for this clone: A read error may produce the germline difference seen at one junction end. The same CDR3 can be traced to other DNA sequences in this sample. The chain uses TRBV7-2 and TRBJ2-7, with 10 bases aligning to TRBD2. This CDR3 spans 14 amino acids. CDR1 SGHTA and CDR2 FQGNSA come from the germline V gene. The CDR3 DNA reads as TGTGCCAGCAGATTAGCGGGAGGCTACTACGAGCAGTACTTC. It yields the protein CASRLAGGYYEQYF.

The CDR3 DNA is TGTGCCAGCAGCCCCGGGGTTCAAGAGACCCAGTACTTC. Its protein is CASSPGVQETQYF. The chain combines TRBV7-3 with TRBJ2-5; D possibly corresponds to TRBD2 (5 bases). This CDR3 contains 13 residues. The germline V and J ends were trimmed by 5 bases and 2 bases, with 9 bases remaining between them. Per germline, CDR1 SGHTA and CDR2 FQGTGA.

The chain combines TRBV11-2 with TRBJ2-3, with D possibly matching TRBD1 (5 bases). There are 17 residues in the CDR3. In germline, CDR1 is SGHAT, CDR2 FQNNGV. V dropped 3 bases and J dropped 2 bases, with 18 bases sitting between them. CDR3 nucleotide sequence: TGTGCCAGCAGCTTCTTTCTCACAGGCCGATACACAGATACGCAGTATTTT. Amino acids: CASSFFLTGRYTDTQYF.

The V call is TRBV7-2, the J call TRBJ2-3; tentatively, D is TRBD2 (6 bases). Deletions cut 6 bases from V and 2 bases from J, with 12 bases between. The length of the CDR3 is 14 residues. The germline V gene has CDR1 SGHTA and CDR2 FQGNSA. The CDR3 sequence: CASRFGTPTDTQYF. CDR3 coding DNA: TGTGCCAGCAGGTTCGGGACTCCCACAGATACGCAGTATTTT.

V and J are TRBV21-1 and TRBJ1-2; TRBD1 is the table's D call and was not checked against the DNA. TRBV21-1 is annotated as a pseudogene. The CDR3 runs 15 residues. The CDR3 nucleotides read TGTGCCAGCAGCAACACAGGGGGCGCTTCCTATGGCTACACCTTC. Translation: CASSNTGGASYGYTF.

The sample holds one count of this clone. The chain has TRBV18 and TRBJ2-7; the D call may be TRBD1 or TRBD2 (5 bases each). Trimming cost V 3 bases and J 4 bases, with 19 bases left between them. CDR1 and CDR2 (germline): KGHSH, LQKENI. The CDR3 contains 16 residues. In DNA form, the CDR3 reads TGTGCCAGCTCACCTCAGAGGGGTGGTTACTCTTACGAGCAGTACTTC. The encoded protein is CASSPQRGGYSYEQYF.

The chain carries TRBV5-6 and TRBJ1-1, with D perhaps TRBD1 (5 bases). Germline lookup yields CDR1 SGHDT and CDR2 YYEEEE. Trimming stripped 4 bases from V and 0 bases from J, with 13 bases between. This CDR3 spans 15 amino acids. The CDR3 coding sequence is TGTGCCAGCAGCGTAACAGGAGCCCTGAACACTGAAGCTTTCTTT. Translation gives CASSVTGALNTEAFF.

V is TRBV10-3 and J is TRBJ2-4, with TRBD1 identical over 8 bases. Per the germline V gene, CDR1 is ENHRY and CDR2 is SYGVKD. Trimming at V came to 3 bases and at J to 0 bases, leaving 1 base not matched to a gene. The CDR3 extends over 15 amino acids. The CDR3 loop reads CAISEQGVAKNIQYF. In DNA, the CDR3 is TGTGCCATCAGTGAACAGGGGGTAGCCAAAAACATTCAGTACTTC.